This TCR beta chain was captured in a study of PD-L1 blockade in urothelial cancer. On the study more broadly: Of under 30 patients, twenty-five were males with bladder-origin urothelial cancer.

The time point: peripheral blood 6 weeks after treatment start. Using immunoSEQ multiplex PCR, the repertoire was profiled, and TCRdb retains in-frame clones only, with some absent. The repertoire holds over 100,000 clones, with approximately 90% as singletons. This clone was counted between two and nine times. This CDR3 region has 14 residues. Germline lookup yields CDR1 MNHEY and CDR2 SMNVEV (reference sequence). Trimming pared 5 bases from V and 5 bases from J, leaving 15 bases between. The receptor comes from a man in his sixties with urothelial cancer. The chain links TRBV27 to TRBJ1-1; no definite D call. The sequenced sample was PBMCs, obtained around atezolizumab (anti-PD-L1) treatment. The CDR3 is CASSNHLGGTEAFF. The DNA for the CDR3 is TGTGCCAGCAGTAACCACCTTGGAGGGACTGAAGCTTTCTTT.